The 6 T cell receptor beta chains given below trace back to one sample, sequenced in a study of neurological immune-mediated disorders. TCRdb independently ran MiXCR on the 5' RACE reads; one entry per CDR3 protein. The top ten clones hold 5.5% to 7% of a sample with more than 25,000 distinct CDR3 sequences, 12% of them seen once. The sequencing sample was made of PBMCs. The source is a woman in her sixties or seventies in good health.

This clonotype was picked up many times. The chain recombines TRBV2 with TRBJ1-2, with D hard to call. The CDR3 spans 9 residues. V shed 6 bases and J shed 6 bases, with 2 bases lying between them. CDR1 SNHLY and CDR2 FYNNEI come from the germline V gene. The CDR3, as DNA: TGTGCCAGCAGGGATGGCTACACCTTC. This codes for CASRDGYTF.

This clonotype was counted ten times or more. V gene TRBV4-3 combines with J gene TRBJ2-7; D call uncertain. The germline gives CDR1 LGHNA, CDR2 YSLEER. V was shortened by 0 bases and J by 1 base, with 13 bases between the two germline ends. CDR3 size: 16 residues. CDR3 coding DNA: TGCGCCAGCAGCCAAGAAGCCATTTCCGGTTCCTACGAGCAGTACTTC. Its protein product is CASSQEAISGSYEQYF.

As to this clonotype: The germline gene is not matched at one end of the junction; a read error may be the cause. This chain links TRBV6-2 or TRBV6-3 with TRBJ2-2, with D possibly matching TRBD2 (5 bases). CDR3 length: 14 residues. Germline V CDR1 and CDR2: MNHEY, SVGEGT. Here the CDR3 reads CTSSYSQNTGELLF. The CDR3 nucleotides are TGTACCAGCAGTTACTCGCAGAACACCGGGGAGCTGCTTTTT.

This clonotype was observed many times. CDR3 protein: CASSPGQGNNEQYF. DNA for the CDR3: TGTGCCAGCAGCCCGGGACAGGGGAACAACGAGCAGTACTTC. V is TRBV7-6 and J is TRBJ2-7; 10 nucleotides match TRBD1. This CDR3 has 14 residues. The V segment lost 5 bases and the J segment 5 bases; nucleotides outside the gene matches: 6. The V gene's germline CDR1 is SGHVS and CDR2 FNYEAQ.

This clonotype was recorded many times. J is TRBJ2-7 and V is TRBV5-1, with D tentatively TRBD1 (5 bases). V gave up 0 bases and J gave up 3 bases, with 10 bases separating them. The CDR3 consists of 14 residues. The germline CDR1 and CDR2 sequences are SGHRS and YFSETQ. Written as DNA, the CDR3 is TGCGCCAGCAGCTTGGAGGCAGGGTACTACGAGCAGTACTTC. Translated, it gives CASSLEAGYYEQYF.

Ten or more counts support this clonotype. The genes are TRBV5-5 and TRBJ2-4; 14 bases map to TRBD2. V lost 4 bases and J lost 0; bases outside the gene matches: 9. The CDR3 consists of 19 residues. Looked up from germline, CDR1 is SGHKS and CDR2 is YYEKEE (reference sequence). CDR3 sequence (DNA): TGTGCCAGCAGCCTCCAAGGACTAGCGGGGGGTCTAGCCAAAAACATTCAGTACTTC. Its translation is CASSLQGLAGGLAKNIQYF.